This T cell receptor beta chain was recorded in a study of blood T cell repertoires in COVID-19. The repertoire was sequenced with immunoSEQ multiplex PCR; TCRdb's copy has only in-frame clones and lacks some. This table has roughly 88,000 clones, about 89% appearing once. Germline V gene sequence: CDR1 SGHKS, CDR2 YYEKEE (reference sequence). This CDR3 spans 16 amino acids. The junction had 8 bases not matched to a gene; V was cut back by 3 bases and J by 7 bases. V and J are TRBV5-5 and TRBJ2-1; TRBD2 matches 12 bases. This TCR came from a woman between 50 and 59 years old in a cohort sampled during active COVID-19. The source material was peripheral blood. CDR3 in amino acids: CASSWRLAGAGNEQFF. CDR3 DNA sequence: TGTGCCAGCAGCTGGAGACTAGCGGGAGCGGGGAATGAGCAGTTCTTC.